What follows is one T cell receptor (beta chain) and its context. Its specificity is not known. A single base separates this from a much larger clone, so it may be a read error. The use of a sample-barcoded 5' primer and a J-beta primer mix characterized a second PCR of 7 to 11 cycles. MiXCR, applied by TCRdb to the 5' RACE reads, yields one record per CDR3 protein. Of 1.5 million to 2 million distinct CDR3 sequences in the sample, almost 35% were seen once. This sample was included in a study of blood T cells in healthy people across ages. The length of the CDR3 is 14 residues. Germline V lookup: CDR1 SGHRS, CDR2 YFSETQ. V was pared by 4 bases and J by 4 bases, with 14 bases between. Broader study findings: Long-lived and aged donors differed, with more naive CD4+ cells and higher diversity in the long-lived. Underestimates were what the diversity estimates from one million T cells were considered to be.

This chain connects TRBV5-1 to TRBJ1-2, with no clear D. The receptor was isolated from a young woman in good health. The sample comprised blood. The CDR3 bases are TGCGCCAGCAGCCAACGGATGGATTCCTATGGCTACACCTTC. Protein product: CASSQRMDSYGYTF.